This T cell receptor beta chain was sequenced in a study of shared clonotypes between healthy human individuals. J lost 2 bases, V lost 5 bases, and 14 bases had no gene match. This CDR3 has 17 amino acids. Germline V lookup: CDR1 SEHNR, CDR2 FQNEAQ (reference sequence). TCRdb's copy holds only in-frame clones and misses some; the assay was immunoSEQ multiplex PCR. Here the sample spans some 480,000 clones, 70% to 85% being singletons. This clone has a handful of counts. Sequencing used PBMCs. This chain links TRBV7-9 with TRBJ2-7, with 8 positions matching TRBD2. This receptor was obtained from a woman in her forties in good health. Some clones in this sample may be carry-over from other donors' samples. In DNA form, the CDR3 reads TGTGCCAGCAGCACGACAGCGCCAGCGGGAGAAACCTACGAGCAGTACTTC. Encoded protein: CASSTTAPAGETYEQYF.